The T cell receptor (beta chain) described here comes from a study of CD8 T cells in ankylosing spondylitis. Study results and caveats: There was a TCR beta motif, made of 7 or 8 highly homologous variants, that appeared characteristic of ankylosing spondylitis blood.

The sample holds many counts of this clonotype. Its matching antigen is unknown. Germline CDR1 reads DFQATT; CDR2 reads SNEGSKA (reference sequence). V lost 3 bases and J lost 2; bases outside the gene matches: 2. The CDR3 loop spans 14 amino acids. TCRdb reprocessed the 5' RACE reads via MiXCR and lists one record per CDR3 protein. Of 200,000 to 250,000 distinct CDR3 sequences listed, 5.5% to 7.5% are singletons. Material for sequencing was blood, either unsorted or a sorted T cell fraction (not recorded which). The chain combines TRBV20-1 with TRBJ2-5; 11 bases line up with TRBD2. The sequence derives from a male donor with ankylosing spondylitis. CDR3 sequence: CSARTSGAQETQYF. The CDR3 coding sequence is TGCAGTGCTAGGACTAGCGGGGCTCAAGAGACCCAGTACTTC.